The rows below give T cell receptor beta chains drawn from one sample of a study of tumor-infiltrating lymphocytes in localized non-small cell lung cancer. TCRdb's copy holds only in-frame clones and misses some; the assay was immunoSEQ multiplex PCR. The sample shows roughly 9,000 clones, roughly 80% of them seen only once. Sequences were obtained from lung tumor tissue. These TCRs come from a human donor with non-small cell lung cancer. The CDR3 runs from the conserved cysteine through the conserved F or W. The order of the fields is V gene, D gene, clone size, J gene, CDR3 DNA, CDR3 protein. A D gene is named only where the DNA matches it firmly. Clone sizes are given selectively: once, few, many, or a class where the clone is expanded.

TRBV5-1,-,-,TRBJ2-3,TGCGCCAGCAGCTTGAGCACAGATACGCAGTATTTT,CASSLSTDTQYF
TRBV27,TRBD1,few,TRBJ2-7,TGTGCCAGCAGAACCACAAACTACAGGGGCTACGAGCAGTACTTC,CASRTTNYRGYEQYF
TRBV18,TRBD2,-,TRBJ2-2,TGTGCCAGCTCACCAGTACTAGCGGGCTCGAACACCGGGGAGCTGTTTTTT,CASSPVLAGSNTGELFF
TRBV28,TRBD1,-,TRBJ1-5,TGTGCCAGCAGTTCCGGGACAGTGAGTCAGCCCCAGCATTTT,CASSSGTVSQPQHF
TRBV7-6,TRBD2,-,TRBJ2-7,TGTGCCAGCAGCTTAGTTGCTAGCGGGACGTACGAGCAGTACTTC,CASSLVASGTYEQYF
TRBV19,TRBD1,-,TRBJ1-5,TGTGCCAGTAGGGACAGGGCTTCTAGCAATCAGCCCCAGCATTTT,CASRDRASSNQPQHF
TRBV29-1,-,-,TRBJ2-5,TGCAGCGTTTCGGACAGATTTCAAGAGACCCAGTACTTC,CSVSDRFQETQYF
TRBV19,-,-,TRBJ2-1,TGTGCCAGTAGCCCCAGAGAACCCTACAATGAGCAGTTCTTC,CASSPREPYNEQFF
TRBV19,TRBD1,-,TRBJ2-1,TGTGCCAGTAGTACCACAGGGGGCAATGAGCAGTTCTTC,CASSTTGGNEQFF
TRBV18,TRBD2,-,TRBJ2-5,TGTGCCAGCTCACTGACTAGCGGGGCCCAAGAGACCCAGTACTTC,CASSLTSGAQETQYF
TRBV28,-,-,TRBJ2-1,TGTGCCAGCAGCACGCGATTGGGTAAACGGGGCCGGATTTCCTACAATGAGCAGTTCTTC,CASSTRLGKRGRISYNEQFF
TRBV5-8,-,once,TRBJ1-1,TGTGCCAGCAGCTTGGATCGAGTCTACAACACTGAAGCTTTCTTT,CASSLDRVYNTEAFF
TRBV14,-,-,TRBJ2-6,TGTGCCAGCAGCCAAGGGGGGACTGGGGCCAACGTCCTGACTTTC,CASSQGGTGANVLTF
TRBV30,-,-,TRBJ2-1,TGTGCCTGGAGAGCCGACAGCGCTGAGCAGTTCTTC,CAWRADSAEQFF
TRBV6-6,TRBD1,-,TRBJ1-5,TGTGCCAGCAGTTTGACAGGGGGCCAGCCCCAGCATTTT,CASSLTGGQPQHF
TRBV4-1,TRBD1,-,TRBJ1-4,TGCGCCAGCAGCCAAGATCCCGGACAGGGTAATGAAAAACTGTTTTTT,CASSQDPGQGNEKLFF
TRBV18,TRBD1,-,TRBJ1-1,TGTGCCAGCTCACCACGGGACAGCGACACTGAAGCTTTCTTT,CASSPRDSDTEAFF
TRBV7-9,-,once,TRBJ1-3,TGTGCCAGCAGCTTAGCGACGGTGGGAAACACCATATATTTT,CASSLATVGNTIYF
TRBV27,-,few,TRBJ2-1,TGTGCCAGCTCTTTGCTGCGTCTCTACAATGAGCAGTTCTTC,CASSLLRLYNEQFF
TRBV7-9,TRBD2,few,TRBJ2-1,TGTGCCAGCAGCTTAGCGGGACTAGTCTCCTACAATGAGCAGTTCTTC,CASSLAGLVSYNEQFF
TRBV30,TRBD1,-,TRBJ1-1,TGTGCCTGGAGGATACAGGGGAGCGCTTTCTTT,CAWRIQGSAFF
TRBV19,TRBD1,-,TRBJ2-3,TGTGCCAGTAAAGACAGGGGTAAAACAGATACGCAGTATTTT,CASKDRGKTDTQYF
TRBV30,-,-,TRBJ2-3,TGTGCCTGGAGTATAACAGATACGCAGTATTTT,CAWSITDTQYF
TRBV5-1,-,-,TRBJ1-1,TGCGCCAGCAGCCCAAGCCCTCTAATGAACACTGAAGCTTTCTTT,CASSPSPLMNTEAFF
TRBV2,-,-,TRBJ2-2,TGTGCCAGCAGTGAAGTGGGGGGCAGGGCCGGGGAGCTGTTTTTT,CASSEVGGRAGELFF
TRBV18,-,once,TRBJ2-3,TGTGCCAGCTCACCGGGGCATCCAGATACGCAGTATTTT,CASSPGHPDTQYF
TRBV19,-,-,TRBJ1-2,TGTGCCAGTAGTATACGGCATCTAACGGCTTTTACTAACTATGGCTACACCTTC,CASSIRHLTAFTNYGYTF
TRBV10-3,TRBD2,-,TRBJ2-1,TGTGCCATCAGTGAGTCTTACGGTACAGCGGGAGCTGGCAATGAGCAGTTCTTC,CAISESYGTAGAGNEQFF
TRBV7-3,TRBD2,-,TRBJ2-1,TGTGCCAGCAGCCCACGTAGCGGGGGATACTCCTACAATGAGCAGTTCTTC,CASSPRSGGYSYNEQFF
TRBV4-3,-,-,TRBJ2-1,TGCGCCAGCAGCCCAAGGGATAGCGGAGAATACAATGAGCAGTTCTTC,CASSPRDSGEYNEQFF
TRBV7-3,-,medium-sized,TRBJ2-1,TGTGCCAGCAGTCCAATTAGCTCCTACAATGAGCAGTTCTTC,CASSPISSYNEQFF
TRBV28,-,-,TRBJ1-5,TGTGCCAGCAGTTTATGGGGGCGGACTCAGCCCCAGCATTTT,CASSLWGRTQPQHF
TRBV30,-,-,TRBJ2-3,TGTGCCTGGAGTGTGTTAGGATTCACAGATACGCAGTATTTT,CAWSVLGFTDTQYF
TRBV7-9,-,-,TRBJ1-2,TGTGCCAGCAGCTTAGCTGGGGCCCCTTCCTATGGCTACACCTTC,CASSLAGAPSYGYTF
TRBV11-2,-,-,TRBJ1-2,TGTGCCAGCAGCCCGGTAATTCCCAGGGGCTACACCTTC,CASSPVIPRGYTF
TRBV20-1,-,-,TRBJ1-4,TGCAGTGCCAGAGTTTCCGAAAAACTGTTTTTT,CSARVSEKLFF
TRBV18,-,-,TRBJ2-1,TGTGCCAGCTCACCCTCACGGGGTTCCTACAATGAGCAGTTCTTC,CASSPSRGSYNEQFF
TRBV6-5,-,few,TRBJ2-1,TGTGCCAGCAGTTACTCGCCAGGGTCCTACAATGAGCAGTTCTTC,CASSYSPGSYNEQFF
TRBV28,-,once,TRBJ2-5,TGTGCCAGCCAAAGTCAGGGGCTGGAGACCCAGTACTTC,CASQSQGLETQYF
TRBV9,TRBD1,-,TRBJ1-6,TGTGCCAGCAGCGTAGAGGAGAAGACAGGGGGGAGGAATTCACCCCTCCACTTT,CASSVEEKTGGRNSPLHF
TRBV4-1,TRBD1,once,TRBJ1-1,TGCGCCAGCAGCCAACCTCGATTAGCGGTCGGACCCGACAGGGGCGAAAGGACTGAAGCTTTCTTT,CASSQPRLAVGPDRGERTEAFF
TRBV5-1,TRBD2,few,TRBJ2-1,TGCGCCAGCAGCGAGGGACTAGCGAACAATGAGCAGTTCTTC,CASSEGLANNEQFF
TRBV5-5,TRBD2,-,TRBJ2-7,TGTGCCAGCAGCTGGCCCCGACTAGCGGGAGCAGCCTACGAGCAGTACTTC,CASSWPRLAGAAYEQYF
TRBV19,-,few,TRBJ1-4,TGTGCCAGTAGTAAGCAAGCCGGCGAAAAACTGTTTTTT,CASSKQAGEKLFF
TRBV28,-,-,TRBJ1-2,TGTGCCAGCAGTTTATGGGACAGTAGGTATGGCTACACCTTC,CASSLWDSRYGYTF
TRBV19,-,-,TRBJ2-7,TGTGCCAGTAGTATTTCTGGGTTCTTGTACGAGCAGTACTTC,CASSISGFLYEQYF
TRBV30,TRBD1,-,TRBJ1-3,TGTGCCTGGAGCGAGACAGGGGGAAACACCATATATTTT,CAWSETGGNTIYF
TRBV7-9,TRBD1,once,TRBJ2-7,TGTGCCAGCAGCACGGACAGGGGGCGCAGCTTGCACGAGCAGTACTTC,CASSTDRGRSLHEQYF
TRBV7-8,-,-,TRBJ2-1,TGTGCCAGCAGCGTCGGGAAACAGGGTCCCCTCTACAATGAGCAGTTCTTC,CASSVGKQGPLYNEQFF
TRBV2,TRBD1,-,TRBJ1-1,TGTGCCAGCAGTGCACCGGGACAGGGGGCCGACACTGAAGCTTTCTTT,CASSAPGQGADTEAFF
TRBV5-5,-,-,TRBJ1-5,TGTGCCAGCAGCTTGGAGGGATTCAATCAGCCCCAGCATTTT,CASSLEGFNQPQHF
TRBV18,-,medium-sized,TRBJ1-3,TGTGCCAGCTCACCGGACAGCATCTCTGGAAACACCATATATTTT,CASSPDSISGNTIYF
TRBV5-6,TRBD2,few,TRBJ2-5,TGTGCCAGCAGCCCAAAGGGACTAGCGGGAAGAGAGACCCAGTACTTC,CASSPKGLAGRETQYF
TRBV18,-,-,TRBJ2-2,TGTGCCAGCTCACTCCCGGGGTTGTACACCGGGGAGCTGTTTTTT,CASSLPGLYTGELFF
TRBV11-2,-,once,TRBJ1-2,TGTGCCAGCAGCTTGTTTCGCGGGCCGACTACCTATGGCTACACCTTC,CASSLFRGPTTYGYTF
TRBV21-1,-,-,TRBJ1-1,TGTGCCAGCAGCACTGACAGGGTTCGCACTGAAGCTTTCTTT,CASSTDRVRTEAFF
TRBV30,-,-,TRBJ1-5,TGTGCCTGGAGTGTAGGGGCCAGGGCCCAGCATTTT,CAWSVGARAQHF
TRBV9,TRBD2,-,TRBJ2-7,TGTGCCAGCAGCGTGCTAAAAGGACTAGCGGGAGTCGGCGAGCAGTACTTC,CASSVLKGLAGVGEQYF
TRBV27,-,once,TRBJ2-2,TGTGCCACCCACGCACAGAACACCGGGGAGCTGTTTTTT,CATHAQNTGELFF